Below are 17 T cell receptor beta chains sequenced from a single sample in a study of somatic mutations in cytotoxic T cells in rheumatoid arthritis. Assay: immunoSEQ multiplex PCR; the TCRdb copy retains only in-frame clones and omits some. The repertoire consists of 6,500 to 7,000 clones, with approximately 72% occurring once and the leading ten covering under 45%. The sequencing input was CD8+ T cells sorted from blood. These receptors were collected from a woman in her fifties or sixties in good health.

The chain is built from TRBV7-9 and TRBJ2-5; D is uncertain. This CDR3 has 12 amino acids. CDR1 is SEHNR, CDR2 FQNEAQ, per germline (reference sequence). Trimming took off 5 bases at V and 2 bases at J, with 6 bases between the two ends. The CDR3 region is CASSLRQETQYF. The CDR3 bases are TGTGCCAGCAGCCTAAGACAAGAGACCCAGTACTTC.

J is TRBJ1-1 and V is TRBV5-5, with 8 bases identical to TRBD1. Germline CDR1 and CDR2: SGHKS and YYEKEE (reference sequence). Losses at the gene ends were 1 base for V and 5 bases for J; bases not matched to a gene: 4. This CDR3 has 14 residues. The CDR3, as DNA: TGTGCCAGCAGCTTGCGGACAGGGAGGACTGAAGCTTTCTTT. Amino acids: CASSLRTGRTEAFF.

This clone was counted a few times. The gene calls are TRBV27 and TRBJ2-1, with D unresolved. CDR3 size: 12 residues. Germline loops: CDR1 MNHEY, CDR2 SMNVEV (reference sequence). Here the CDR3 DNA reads TGTGCTGTGAGAGGCTCCTACAATGAGCAGTTCTTC. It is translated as CAVRGSYNEQFF.

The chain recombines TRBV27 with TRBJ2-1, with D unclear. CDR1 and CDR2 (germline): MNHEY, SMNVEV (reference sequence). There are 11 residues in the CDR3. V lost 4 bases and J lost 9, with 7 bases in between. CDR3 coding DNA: TGTGCCAGCAGTTATAGAGGTGAGCAGTTCTTC. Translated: CASSYRGEQFF.

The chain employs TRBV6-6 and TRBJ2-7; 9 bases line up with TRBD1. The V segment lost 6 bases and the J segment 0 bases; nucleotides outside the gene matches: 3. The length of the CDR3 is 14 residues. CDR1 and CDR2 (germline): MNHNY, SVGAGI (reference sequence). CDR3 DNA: TGTGCCAGCAGGGGGACAGGGAGCTCCTACGAGCAGTACTTC. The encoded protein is CASRGTGSSYEQYF.

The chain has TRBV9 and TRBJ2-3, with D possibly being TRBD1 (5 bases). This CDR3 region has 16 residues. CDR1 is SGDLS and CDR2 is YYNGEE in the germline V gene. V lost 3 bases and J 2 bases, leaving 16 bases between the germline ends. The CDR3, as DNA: TGTGCCAGCAGCGCCGGTCGGACAAGCGTCACAGATACGCAGTATTTT. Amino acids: CASSAGRTSVTDTQYF.

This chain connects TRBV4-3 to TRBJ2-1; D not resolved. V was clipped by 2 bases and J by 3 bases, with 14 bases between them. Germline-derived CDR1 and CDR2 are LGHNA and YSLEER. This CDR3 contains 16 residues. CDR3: CASSQYTNSGYNEQFF. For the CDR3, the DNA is TGCGCCAGCAGCCAATATACGAATTCAGGCTACAATGAGCAGTTCTTC.

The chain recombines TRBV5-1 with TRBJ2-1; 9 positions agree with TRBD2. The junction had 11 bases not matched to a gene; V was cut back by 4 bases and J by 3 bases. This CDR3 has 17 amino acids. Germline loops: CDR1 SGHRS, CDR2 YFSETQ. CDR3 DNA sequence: TGCGCCAGCAGCCAAGGGGCTAGCGGGATTGACTACAATGAGCAGTTCTTC. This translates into CASSQGASGIDYNEQFF.

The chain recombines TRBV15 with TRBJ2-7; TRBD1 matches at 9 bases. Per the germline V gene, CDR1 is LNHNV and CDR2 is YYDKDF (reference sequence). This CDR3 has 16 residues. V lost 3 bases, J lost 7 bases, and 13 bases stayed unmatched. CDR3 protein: CATSSGPTGGSGEQYF. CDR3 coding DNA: TGTGCCACCAGCAGCGGACCTACAGGGGGCTCGGGGGAGCAGTACTTC.

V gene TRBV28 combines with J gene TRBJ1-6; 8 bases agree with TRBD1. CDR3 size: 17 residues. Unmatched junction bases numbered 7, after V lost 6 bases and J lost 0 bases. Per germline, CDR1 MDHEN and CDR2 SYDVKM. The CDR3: CASSSDRADSYNSPLHF. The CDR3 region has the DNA TGTGCCAGCAGCTCGGACAGGGCGGACTCCTATAATTCACCCCTCCACTTT.

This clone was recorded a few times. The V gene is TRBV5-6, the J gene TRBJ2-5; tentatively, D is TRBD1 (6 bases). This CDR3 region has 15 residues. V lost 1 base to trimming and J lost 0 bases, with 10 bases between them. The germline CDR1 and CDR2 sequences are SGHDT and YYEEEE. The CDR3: CASSLSDRNQETQYF. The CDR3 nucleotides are TGTGCCAGCAGCTTGTCTGACAGGAACCAAGAGACCCAGTACTTC.

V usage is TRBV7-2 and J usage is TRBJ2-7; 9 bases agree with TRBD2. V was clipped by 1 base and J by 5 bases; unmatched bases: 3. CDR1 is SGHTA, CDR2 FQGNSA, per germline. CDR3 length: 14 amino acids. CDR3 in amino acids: CASSLVSGSDEQYF. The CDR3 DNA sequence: TGTGCCAGCAGCTTAGTTAGCGGGAGCGACGAGCAGTACTTC.

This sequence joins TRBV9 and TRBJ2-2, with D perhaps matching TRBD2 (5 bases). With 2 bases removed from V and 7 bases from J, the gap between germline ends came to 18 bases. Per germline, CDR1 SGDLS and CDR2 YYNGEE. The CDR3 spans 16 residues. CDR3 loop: CASSVQEVAIYGELFF. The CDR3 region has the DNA TGTGCCAGCAGCGTCCAGGAGGTGGCTATTTACGGGGAGCTGTTTTTT.

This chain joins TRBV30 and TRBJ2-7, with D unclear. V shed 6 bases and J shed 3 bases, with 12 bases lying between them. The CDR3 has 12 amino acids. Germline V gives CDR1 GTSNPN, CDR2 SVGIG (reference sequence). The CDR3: CACLVAGYEQYF. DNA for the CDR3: TGTGCCTGCCTAGTGGCCGGCTACGAGCAGTACTTC.

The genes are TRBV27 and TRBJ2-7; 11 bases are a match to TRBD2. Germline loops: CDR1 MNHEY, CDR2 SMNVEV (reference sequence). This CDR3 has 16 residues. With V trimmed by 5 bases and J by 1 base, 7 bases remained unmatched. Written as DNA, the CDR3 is TGTGCCAGCAGTCCCCGACTAGCGGGAAAATCCTACGAGCAGTACTTC. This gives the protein CASSPRLAGKSYEQYF.

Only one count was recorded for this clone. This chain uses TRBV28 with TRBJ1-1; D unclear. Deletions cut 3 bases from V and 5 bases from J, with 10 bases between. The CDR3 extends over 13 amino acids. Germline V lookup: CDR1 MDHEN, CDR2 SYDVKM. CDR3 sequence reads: CASSFRGRTEAFF. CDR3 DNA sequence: TGTGCCAGCAGTTTCAGAGGGAGGACTGAAGCTTTCTTT. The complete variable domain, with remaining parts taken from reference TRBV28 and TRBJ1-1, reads DVKVTQSSRYLVKRTGEKVFLECVQDMDHENMFWYRQDPGLGLRLIYFSYDVKMKEKGDIPEGYSVSREKKERFSLILESASTNQTSMYLCASSFRGRTEAFFGQGTRLTVV.

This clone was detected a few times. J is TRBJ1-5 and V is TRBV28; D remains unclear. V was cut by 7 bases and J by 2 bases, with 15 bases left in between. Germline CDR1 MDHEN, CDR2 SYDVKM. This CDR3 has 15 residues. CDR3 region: CASTPGWGGNQPQHF. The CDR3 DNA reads TGTGCCAGCACCCCCGGATGGGGAGGCAATCAGCCCCAGCATTTT.